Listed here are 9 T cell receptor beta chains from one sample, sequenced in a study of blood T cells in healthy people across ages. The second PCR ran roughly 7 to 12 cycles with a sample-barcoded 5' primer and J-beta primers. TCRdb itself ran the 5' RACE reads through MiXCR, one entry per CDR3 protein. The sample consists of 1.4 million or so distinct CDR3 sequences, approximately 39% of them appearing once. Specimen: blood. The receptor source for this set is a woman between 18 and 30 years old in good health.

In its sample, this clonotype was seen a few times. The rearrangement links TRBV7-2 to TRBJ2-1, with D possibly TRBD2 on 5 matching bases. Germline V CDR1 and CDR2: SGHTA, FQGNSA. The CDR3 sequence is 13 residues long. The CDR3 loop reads CASFGRVINEQFF. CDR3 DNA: TGTGCGTCTTTCGGGCGGGTGATCAATGAGCAGTTCTTC.

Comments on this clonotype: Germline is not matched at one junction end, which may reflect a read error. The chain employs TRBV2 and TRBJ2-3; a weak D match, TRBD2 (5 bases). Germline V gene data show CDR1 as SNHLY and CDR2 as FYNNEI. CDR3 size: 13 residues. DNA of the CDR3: TGTACCAGAGGGATCTCAAACACAGATACGCAGTATTTT. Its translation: CTRGISNTDTQYF. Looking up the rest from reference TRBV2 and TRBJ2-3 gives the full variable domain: EPEVTQTPSHQVTQMGQEVILRCVPISNHLYFYWYRQILGQKVEFLVSFYNNEISEKSEIFDDQFSVERPDGSNFTLKIRSTKLEDSAMYFCTRGISNTDTQYFGPGTRLTVL.

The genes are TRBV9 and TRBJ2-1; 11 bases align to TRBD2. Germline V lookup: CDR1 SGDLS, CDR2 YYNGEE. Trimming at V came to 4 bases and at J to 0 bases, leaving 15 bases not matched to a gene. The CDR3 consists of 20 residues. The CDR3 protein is CASSLRPGTSGCSSYNEQFF. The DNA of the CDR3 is TGTGCCAGCAGCCTTAGACCCGGGACTAGCGGTTGTAGCTCCTACAATGAGCAGTTCTTC. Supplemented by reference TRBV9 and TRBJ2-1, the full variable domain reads DSGVTQTPKHLITATGQRVTLRCSPRSGDLSVYWYQQSLDQGLQFLIQYYNGEERAKGNILERFSAQQFPDLHSELNLSSLELGDSALYFCASSLRPGTSGCSSYNEQFFGPGTRLTVL.

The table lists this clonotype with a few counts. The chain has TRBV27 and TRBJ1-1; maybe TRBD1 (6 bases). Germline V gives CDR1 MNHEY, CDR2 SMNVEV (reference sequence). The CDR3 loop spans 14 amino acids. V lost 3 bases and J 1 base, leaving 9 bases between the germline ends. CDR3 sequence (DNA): TGTGCCAGCAGTTTTGGGGGCAAGAACACTGAAGCTTTCTTT. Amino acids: CASSFGGKNTEAFF.

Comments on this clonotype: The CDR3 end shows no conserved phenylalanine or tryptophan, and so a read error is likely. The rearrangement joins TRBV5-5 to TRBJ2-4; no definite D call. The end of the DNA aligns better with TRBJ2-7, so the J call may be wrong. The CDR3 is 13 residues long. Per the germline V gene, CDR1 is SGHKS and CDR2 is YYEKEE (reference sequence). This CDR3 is CASSLWQSHEQYS. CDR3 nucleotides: TGTGCCAGCAGCTTGTGGCAAAGCCACGAGCAGTACTCC.

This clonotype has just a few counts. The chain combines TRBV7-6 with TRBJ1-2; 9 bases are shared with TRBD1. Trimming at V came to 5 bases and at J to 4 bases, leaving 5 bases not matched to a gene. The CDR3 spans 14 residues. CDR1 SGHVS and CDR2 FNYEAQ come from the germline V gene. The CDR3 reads CASSPTQGAYGYTF. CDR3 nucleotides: TGTGCCAGCAGCCCTACACAGGGGGCCTATGGCTACACCTTC.

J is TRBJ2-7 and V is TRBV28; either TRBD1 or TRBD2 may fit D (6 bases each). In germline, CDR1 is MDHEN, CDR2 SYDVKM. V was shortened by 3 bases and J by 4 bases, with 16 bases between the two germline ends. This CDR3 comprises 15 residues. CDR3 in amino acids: CASSLRGARAYEQYF. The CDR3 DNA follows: TGTGCCAGCAGTTTGAGGGGGGCCAGGGCATACGAGCAGTACTTC.

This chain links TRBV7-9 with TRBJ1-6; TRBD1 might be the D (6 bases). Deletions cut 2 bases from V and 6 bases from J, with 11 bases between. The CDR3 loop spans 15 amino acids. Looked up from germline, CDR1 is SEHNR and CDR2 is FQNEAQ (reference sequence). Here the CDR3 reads CASSLSSGANSPLHF. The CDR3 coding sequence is TGTGCCAGCAGCTTAAGCTCGGGGGCTAATTCACCCCTCCACTTT.

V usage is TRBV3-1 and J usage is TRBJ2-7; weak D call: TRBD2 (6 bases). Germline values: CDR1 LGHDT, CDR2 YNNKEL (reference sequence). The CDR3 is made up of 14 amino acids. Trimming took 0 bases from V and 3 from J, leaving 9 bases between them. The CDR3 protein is CASSQEARDYEQYF. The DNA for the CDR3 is TGTGCCAGCAGCCAAGAAGCGCGGGACTACGAGCAGTACTTC.